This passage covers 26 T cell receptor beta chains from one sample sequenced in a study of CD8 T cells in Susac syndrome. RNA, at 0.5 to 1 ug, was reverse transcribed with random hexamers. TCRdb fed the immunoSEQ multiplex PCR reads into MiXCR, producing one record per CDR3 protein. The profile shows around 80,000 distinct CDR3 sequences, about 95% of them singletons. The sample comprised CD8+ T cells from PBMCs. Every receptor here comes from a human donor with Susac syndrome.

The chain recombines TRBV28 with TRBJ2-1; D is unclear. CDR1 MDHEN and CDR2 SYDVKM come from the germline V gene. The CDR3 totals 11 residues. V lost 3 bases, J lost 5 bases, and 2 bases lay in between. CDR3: CASSFHNEQFF. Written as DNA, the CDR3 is TGTGCCAGCAGTTTTCACAATGAGCAGTTCTTC. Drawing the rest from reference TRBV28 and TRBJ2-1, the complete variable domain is DVKVTQSSRYLVKRTGEKVFLECVQDMDHENMFWYRQDPGLGLRLIYFSYDVKMKEKGDIPEGYSVSREKKERFSLILESASTNQTSMYLCASSFHNEQFFGPGTRLTVL.

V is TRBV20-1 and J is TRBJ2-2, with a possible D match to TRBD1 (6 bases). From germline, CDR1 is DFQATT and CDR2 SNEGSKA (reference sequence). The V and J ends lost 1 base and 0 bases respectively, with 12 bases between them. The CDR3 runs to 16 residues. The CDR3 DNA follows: TGCAGTGCTAGAGCCCCGGGACACCCGAACACCGGGGAGCTGTTTTTT. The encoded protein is CSARAPGHPNTGELFF.

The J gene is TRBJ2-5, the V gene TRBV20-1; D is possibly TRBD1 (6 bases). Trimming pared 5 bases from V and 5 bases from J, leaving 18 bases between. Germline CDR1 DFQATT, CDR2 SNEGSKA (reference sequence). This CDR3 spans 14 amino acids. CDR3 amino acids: CSASKGVGLETQYF. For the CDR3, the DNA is TGCAGTGCTTCCAAGGGGGTTGGATTGGAGACCCAGTACTTC.

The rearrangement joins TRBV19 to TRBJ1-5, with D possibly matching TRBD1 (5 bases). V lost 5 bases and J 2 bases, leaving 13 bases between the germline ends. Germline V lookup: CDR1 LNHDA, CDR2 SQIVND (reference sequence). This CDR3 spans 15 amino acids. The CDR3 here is CASSWRGSGNQPQHF. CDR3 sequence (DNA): TGTGCCAGTAGTTGGAGGGGCAGCGGCAATCAGCCCCAGCATTTT.

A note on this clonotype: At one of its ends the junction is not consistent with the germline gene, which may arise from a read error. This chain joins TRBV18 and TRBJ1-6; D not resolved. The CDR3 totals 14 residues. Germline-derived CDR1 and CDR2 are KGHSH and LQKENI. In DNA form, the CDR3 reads TGTGCCAGCTCCCCACTCTACCGGGATTCACCCCTCCACTTT. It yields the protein CASSPLYRDSPLHF.

The CDR3 DNA sequence: TGTGCCAGCAGTTTATATTCAGGGTCTGGCAATGAGCAGTTCTTC. Translation gives CASSLYSGSGNEQFF. This rearrangement joins TRBV27 to TRBJ2-1, with D possibly being TRBD1 (5 bases). CDR3 length: 15 amino acids. The V gene's germline CDR1 is MNHEY and CDR2 SMNVEV (reference sequence). Trimming took 1 base from V and 6 from J, leaving 13 bases between them.

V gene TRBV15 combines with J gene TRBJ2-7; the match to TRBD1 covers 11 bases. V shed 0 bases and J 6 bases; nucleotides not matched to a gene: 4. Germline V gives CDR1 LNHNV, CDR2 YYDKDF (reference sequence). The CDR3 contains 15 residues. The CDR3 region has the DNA TGTGCCACCAGCAGAGAAAGGACAGGGGGCCTCGAGCAGTACTTC. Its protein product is CATSRERTGGLEQYF.

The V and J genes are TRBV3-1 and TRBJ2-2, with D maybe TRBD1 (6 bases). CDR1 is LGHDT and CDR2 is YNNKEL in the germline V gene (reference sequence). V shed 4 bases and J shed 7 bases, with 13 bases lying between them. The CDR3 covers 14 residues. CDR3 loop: CASSRGQGDGELFF. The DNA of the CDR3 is TGTGCCAGCAGCCGGGGGCAGGGAGACGGGGAGCTGTTTTTT.

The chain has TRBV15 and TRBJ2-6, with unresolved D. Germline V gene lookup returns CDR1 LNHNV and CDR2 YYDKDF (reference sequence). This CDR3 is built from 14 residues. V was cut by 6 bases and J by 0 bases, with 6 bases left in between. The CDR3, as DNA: TGTGCCACCAGTTCCAGCTCTGGGGCCAACGTCCTGACTTTC. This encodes CATSSSSGANVLTF.

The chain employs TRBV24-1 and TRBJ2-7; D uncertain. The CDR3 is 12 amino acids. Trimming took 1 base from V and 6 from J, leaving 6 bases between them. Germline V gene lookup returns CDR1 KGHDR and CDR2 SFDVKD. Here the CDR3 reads CATSDLYGEQYF. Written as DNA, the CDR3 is TGTGCCACCAGTGATTTATATGGCGAGCAGTACTTC.

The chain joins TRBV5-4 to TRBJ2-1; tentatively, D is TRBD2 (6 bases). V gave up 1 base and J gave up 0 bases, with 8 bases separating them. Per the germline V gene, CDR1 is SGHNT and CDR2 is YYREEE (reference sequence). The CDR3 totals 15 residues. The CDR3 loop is CASSLLRGSYNEQFF. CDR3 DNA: TGTGCCAGCAGCTTGTTGCGGGGCTCCTACAATGAGCAGTTCTTC.

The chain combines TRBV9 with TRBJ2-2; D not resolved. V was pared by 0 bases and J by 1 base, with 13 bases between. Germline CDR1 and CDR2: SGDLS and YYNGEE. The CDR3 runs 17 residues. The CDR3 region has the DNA TGTGCCAGCAGCGTAGCAGTCGGTACAGAGAACACCGGGGAGCTGTTTTTT. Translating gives CASSVAVGTENTGELFF.

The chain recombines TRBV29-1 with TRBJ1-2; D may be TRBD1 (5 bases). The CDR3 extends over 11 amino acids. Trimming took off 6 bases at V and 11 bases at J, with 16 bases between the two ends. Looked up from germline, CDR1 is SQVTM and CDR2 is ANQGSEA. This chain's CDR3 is CSVNGPWGYTF. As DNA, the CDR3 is TGCAGCGTGAACGGACCGTGGGGGTACACCTTC.

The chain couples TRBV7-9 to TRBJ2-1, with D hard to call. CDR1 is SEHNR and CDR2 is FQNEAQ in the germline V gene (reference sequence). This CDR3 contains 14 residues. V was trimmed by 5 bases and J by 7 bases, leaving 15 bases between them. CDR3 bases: TGTGCCAGCAGCCCGCGGAACCGGTGGAATGAGCAGTTCTTC. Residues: CASSPRNRWNEQFF.

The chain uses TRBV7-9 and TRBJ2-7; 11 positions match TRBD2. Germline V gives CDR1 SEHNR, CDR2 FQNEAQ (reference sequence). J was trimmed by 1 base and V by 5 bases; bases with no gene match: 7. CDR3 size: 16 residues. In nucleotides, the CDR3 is TGTGCCAGCAGCGTCACCCTAGCGGGGGGATCCTACGAGCAGTACGTC. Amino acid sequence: CASSVTLAGGSYEQYV.

The CDR3: CASSYSKGSPYNEQFF. In nucleotides, the CDR3 is TGTGCCAGCAGTTACTCTAAAGGGAGCCCCTACAATGAGCAGTTCTTC. V usage is TRBV6-5 and J usage is TRBJ2-1, with D maybe TRBD2 (5 bases). The V gene lost 0 bases and the J gene lost 2 bases, with 11 bases spanning the gap. CDR1 and CDR2 (germline): MNHEY, SVGAGI. The CDR3 is made up of 16 amino acids.

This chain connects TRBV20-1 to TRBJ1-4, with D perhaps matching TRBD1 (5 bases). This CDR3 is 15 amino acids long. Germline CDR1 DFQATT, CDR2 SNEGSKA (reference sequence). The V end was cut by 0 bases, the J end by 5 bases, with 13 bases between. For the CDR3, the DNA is TGCAGTGCTAGAGATTTGACAGCACCGAATGAAAAACTGTTTTTT. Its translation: CSARDLTAPNEKLFF.

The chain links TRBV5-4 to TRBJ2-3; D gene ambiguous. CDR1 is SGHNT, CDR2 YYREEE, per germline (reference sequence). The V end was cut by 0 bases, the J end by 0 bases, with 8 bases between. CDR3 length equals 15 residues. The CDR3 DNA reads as TGTGCCAGCAGCTTGGTGGGGTCTAGCACAGATACGCAGTATTTT. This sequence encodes CASSLVGSSTDTQYF.

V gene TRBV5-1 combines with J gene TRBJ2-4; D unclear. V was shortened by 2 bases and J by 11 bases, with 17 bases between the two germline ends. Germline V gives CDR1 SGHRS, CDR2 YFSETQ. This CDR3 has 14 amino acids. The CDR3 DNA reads TGCGCCAGCAGCTTATCGCTGTTTAGTTCTCTTCAGTACTTC. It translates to CASSLSLFSSLQYF.

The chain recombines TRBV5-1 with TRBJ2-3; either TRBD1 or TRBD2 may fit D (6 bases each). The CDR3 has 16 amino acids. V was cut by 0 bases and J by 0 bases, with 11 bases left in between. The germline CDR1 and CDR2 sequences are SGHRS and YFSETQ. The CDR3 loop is CASSLGPGASTDTQYF. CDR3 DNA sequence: TGCGCCAGCAGCTTGGGGCCGGGGGCCAGCACAGATACGCAGTATTTT.

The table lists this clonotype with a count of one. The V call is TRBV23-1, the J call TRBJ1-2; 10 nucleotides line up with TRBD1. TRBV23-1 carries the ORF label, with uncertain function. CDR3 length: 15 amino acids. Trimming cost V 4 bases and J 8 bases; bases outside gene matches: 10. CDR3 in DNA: TGCGCCAGCAGTCCCACGGGACAGGGGTTTTACGGCTACACCTTC. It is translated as CASSPTGQGFYGYTF.

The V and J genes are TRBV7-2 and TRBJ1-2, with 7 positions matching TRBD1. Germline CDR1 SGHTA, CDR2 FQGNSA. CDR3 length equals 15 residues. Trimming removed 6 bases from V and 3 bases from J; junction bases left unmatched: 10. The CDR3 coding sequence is TGTGCCAGCAGTTATACAGGGGAATCGGACTATGGCTACACCTTC. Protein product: CASSYTGESDYGYTF.

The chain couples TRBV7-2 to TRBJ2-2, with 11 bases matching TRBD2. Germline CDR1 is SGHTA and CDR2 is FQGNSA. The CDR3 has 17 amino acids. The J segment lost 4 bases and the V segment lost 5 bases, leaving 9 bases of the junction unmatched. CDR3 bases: TGTGCCAGCAGCGTACTAGCGGGAGTTAGTGTCACCGGGGAGCTGTTTTTT. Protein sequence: CASSVLAGVSVTGELFF. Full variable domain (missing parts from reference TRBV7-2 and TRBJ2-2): GAGVSQSPSNKVTEKGKDVELRCDPISGHTALYWYRQSLGQGLEFLIYFQGNSAPDKSGLPSDRFSAERTGGSVSTLTIQRTQQEDSAVYLCASSVLAGVSVTGELFFGEGSRLTVL.

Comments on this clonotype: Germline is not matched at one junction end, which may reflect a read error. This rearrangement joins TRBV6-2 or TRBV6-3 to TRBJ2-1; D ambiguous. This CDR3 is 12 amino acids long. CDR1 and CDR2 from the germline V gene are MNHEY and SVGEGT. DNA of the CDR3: TGTGCCAGCAGTTACTCCGACAATGAGCAGTTCTTC. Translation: CASSYSDNEQFF.

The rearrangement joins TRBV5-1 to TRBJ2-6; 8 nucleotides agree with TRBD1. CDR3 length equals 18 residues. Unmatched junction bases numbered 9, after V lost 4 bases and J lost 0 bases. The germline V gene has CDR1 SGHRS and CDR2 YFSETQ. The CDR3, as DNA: TGCGCCAGCAGCCCCTCAGGGGGCGCGAGCTCTGGGGCCAACGTCCTGACTTTC. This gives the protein CASSPSGGASSGANVLTF. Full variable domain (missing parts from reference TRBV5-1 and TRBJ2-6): KAGVTQTPRYLIKTRGQQVTLSCSPISGHRSVSWYQQTPGQGLQFLFEYFSETQRNKGNFPGRFSGRQFSNSRSEMNVSTLELGDSALYLCASSPSGGASSGANVLTFGAGSRLTVL.

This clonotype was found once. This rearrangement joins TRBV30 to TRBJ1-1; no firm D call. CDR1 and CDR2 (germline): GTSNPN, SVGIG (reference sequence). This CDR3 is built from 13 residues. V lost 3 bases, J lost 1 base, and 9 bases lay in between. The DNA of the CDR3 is TGTGCCTGGAGCGTGACGGCGAACACTGAAGCTTTCTTT. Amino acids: CAWSVTANTEAFF.